This T cell receptor beta chain was captured in a study of blood T cell repertoires in COVID-19. In the study overall: Donors in the United States, Italy and Spain gave samples during acute or convalescent COVID-19. Sources were T cells, B-cell-depleted T cells, or PBMCs; the material itself was cDNA or gDNA.

The CDR3 covers 14 residues. Germline CDR1 SGHRS, CDR2 YFSETQ. V was trimmed by 2 bases and J by 6 bases, leaving 12 bases between them. In its sample, this clone was seen a few times. Only in-frame clones appear in the TCRdb table, and some are missing; sequencing was by immunoSEQ multiplex PCR. The profile shows some 300,000 clones, about 87% of them singletons. This chain links TRBV5-1 with TRBJ1-3; a weak D match, TRBD1 (6 bases). The specimen sequenced was peripheral blood. This receptor was taken from a woman aged 25-40 years who had recovered from COVID-19. The CDR3 is CASSLTGSSNTIYF. For the CDR3, the DNA is TGCGCCAGCAGCTTAACAGGGAGCTCAAACACCATATATTTT.